The entry below describes one T cell receptor (beta chain). This entry is derived from a study of blood T cell repertoires in COVID-19. Study details: Researchers got acute and convalescent COVID-19 samples from the United States, Italy and Spain. PBMCs, B-cell-depleted T cells, or T cells were the source of the cDNA or gDNA that made up the material.

For recovered donors of Cohort 3, there were two negative PCRs, clearance, or symptom resolution. In germline, CDR1 is SGHRS, CDR2 YFSETQ. This CDR3 is 16 amino acids long. With V trimmed by 7 bases and J by 2 bases, 11 bases remained unmatched. In the authors' workflow: Counts of nucleated cells, estimated from reference gene primer amplification, were obtained. Some clones are missing from TCRdb's copy, which holds only in-frame ones; the method was immunoSEQ multiplex PCR. That table supplies the V and J calls and clone size; D and trimming were determined from the DNA. This sample has under 250,000 clones; 82% occur once, and the top ten carry under 3.5%.

Sequenced sample: PBMCs or T cells enriched from blood (not recorded which). The chain uses TRBV5-1 and TRBJ2-2, with 7 nucleotides matching TRBD1. The source of this sequence is a woman aged 60-70 years who had recovered from COVID-19. The CDR3 reads CASSQRRDRNTGELFF. CDR3 nucleotide sequence: TGCGCCAGCTCTCAGAGACGGGACAGAAACACCGGGGAGCTGTTTTTT.